The present entry profiles one TCR beta chain with its context. Sequencing was performed with immunoSEQ multiplex PCR; in TCRdb, only in-frame clones are kept and a portion is missing. The data contain about 200,000 clones, approximately 84% of them singletons. This CDR3 is 13 amino acids long. The germline gives CDR1 SGHTA, CDR2 FQGTGA. Deletions cut 3 bases from V and 9 bases from J, with 12 bases between. The data are from a study of blood T cell repertoires in COVID-19. The clonotype was recovered from a man aged 80 or over with acute or convalescent COVID-19. Sequencing used peripheral blood. The chain uses TRBV7-3 and TRBJ2-1; D is possibly TRBD2 (6 bases). As DNA, the CDR3 is TGTGCCAGCAGCTTGGAGGGAGTCGGTGAGCAGTTCTTC. It translates to CASSLEGVGEQFF.